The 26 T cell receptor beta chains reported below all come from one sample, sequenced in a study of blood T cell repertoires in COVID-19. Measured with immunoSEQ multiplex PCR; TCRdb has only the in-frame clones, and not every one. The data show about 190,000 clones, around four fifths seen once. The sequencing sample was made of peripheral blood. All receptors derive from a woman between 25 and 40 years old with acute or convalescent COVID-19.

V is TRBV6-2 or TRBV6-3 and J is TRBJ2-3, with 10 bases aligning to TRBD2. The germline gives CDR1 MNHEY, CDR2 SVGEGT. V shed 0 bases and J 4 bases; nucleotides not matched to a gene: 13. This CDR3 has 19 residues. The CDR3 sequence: CASSYSLASGRLGADTQYF. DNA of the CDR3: TGTGCCAGCAGTTACTCGTTGGCTAGCGGGAGACTAGGGGCAGATACGCAGTATTTT.

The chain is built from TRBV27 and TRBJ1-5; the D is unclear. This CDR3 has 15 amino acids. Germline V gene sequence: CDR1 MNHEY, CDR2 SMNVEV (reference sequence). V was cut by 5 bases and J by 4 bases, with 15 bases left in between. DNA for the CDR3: TGTGCCAGCAGTCTGGGCTCGGCGGGTAATCAGCCCCAGCATTTT. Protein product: CASSLGSAGNQPQHF.

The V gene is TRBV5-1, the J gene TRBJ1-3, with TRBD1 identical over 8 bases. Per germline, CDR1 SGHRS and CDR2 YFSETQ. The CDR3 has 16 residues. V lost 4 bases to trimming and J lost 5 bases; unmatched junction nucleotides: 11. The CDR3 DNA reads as TGCGCCAGCAGCGTACTTGGGACAGGTGAAAGAAACACCATATATTTT. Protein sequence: CASSVLGTGERNTIYF.

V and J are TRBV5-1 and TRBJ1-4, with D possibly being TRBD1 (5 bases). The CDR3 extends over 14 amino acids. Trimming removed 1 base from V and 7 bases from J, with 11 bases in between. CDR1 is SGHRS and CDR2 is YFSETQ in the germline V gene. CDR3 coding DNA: TGCGCCAGCAGCTTGCGGCAGGGAAGTGAAAAACTGTTTTTT. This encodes CASSLRQGSEKLFF. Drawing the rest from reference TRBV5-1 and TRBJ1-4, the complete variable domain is KAGVTQTPRYLIKTRGQQVTLSCSPISGHRSVSWYQQTPGQGLQFLFEYFSETQRNKGNFPGRFSGRQFSNSRSEMNVSTLELGDSALYLCASSLRQGSEKLFFGSGTQLSVL.

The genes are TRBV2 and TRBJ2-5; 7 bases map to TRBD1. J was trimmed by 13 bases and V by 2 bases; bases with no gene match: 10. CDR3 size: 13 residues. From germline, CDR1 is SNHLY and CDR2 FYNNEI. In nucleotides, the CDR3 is TGTGCCAGCAGTGAACCCGGCGGGCCAGGGGGGTACTTC. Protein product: CASSEPGGPGGYF.

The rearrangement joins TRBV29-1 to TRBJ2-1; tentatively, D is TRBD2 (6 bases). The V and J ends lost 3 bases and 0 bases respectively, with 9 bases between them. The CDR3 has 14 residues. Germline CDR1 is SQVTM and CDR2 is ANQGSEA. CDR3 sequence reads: CSVERGSSYNEQFF. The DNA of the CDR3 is TGCAGCGTTGAGCGGGGCAGCTCCTACAATGAGCAGTTCTTC.

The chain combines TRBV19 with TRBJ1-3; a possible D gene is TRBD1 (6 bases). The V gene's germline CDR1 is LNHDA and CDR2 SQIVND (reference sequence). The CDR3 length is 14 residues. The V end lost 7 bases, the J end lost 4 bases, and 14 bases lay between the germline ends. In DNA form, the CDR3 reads TGTGCCAGTACCAAGGACAGAGTAGGAAACACCATATATTTT. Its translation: CASTKDRVGNTIYF. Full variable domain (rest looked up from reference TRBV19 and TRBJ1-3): DGGITQSPKYLFRKEGQNVTLSCEQNLNHDAMYWYRQDPGQGLRLIYYSQIVNDFQKGDIAEGYSVSREKKESFPLTVTSAQKNPTAFYLCASTKDRVGNTIYFGEGSWLTVV.

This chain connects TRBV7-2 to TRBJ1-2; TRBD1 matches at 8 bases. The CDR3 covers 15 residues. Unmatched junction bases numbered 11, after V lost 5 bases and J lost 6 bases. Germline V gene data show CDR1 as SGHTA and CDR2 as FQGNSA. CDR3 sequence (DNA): TGTGCCAGCAGCACCGACAGGGGTGGCTTTGATGGCTACACCTTC. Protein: CASSTDRGGFDGYTF.

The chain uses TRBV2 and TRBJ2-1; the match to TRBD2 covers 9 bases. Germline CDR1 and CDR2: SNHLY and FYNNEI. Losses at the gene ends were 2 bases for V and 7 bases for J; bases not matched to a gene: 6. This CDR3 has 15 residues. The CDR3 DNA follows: TGTGCCAGCAGTGAAACGGGGACTAGCCAGAATGAGCAGTTCTTC. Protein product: CASSETGTSQNEQFF.

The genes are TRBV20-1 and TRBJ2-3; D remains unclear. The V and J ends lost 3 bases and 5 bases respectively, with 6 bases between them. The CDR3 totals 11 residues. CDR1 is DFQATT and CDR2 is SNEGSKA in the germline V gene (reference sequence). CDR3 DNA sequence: TGCAGTGCTAGCCCTTTAGATACGCAGTATTTT. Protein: CSASPLDTQYF.

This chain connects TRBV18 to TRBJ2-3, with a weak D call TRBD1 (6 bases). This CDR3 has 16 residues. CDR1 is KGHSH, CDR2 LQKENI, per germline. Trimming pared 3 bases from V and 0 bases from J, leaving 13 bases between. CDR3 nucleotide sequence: TGTGCCAGCTCACCGTACCAGGGGCTAAGCACAGATACGCAGTATTTT. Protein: CASSPYQGLSTDTQYF.

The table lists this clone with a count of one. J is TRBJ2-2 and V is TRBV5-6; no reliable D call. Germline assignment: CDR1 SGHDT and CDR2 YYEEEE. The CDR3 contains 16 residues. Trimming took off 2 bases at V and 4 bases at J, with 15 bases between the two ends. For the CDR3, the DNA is TGTGCCAGCAGCTTAAGGCAGACAATGGGCACCGGGGAGCTGTTTTTT. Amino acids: CASSLRQTMGTGELFF.

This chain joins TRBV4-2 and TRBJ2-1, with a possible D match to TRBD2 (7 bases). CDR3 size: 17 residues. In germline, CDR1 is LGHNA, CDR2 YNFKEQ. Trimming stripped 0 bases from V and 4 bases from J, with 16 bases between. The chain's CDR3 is CASSQEPPGGLYNEQFF. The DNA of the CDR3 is TGTGCCAGCAGCCAAGAACCTCCGGGGGGCCTTTACAATGAGCAGTTCTTC.

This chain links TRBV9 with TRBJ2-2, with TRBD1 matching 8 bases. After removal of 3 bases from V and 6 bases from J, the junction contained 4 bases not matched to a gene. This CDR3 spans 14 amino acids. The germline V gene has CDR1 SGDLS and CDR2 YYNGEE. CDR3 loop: CASSAGQGAGELFF. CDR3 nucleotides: TGTGCCAGCAGCGCTGGACAGGGAGCCGGGGAGCTGTTTTTT. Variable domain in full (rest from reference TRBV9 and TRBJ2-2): DSGVTQTPKHLITATGQRVTLRCSPRSGDLSVYWYQQSLDQGLQFLIQYYNGEERAKGNILERFSAQQFPDLHSELNLSSLELGDSALYFCASSAGQGAGELFFGEGSRLTVL.

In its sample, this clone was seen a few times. CDR3 in DNA: TGTGCCAGCAGTTTTGACAGCCTCTCTGGAAACACCATATATTTT. It yields the protein CASSFDSLSGNTIYF. The chain employs TRBV28 and TRBJ1-3; weak D call: TRBD1 (5 bases). CDR1 and CDR2 from the germline V gene are MDHEN and SYDVKM. The CDR3 extends over 15 amino acids. V was pared by 3 bases and J by 0 bases, with 9 bases between. Looking up the rest from reference TRBV28 and TRBJ1-3 gives the full variable domain: DVKVTQSSRYLVKRTGEKVFLECVQDMDHENMFWYRQDPGLGLRLIYFSYDVKMKEKGDIPEGYSVSREKKERFSLILESASTNQTSMYLCASSFDSLSGNTIYFGEGSWLTVV.

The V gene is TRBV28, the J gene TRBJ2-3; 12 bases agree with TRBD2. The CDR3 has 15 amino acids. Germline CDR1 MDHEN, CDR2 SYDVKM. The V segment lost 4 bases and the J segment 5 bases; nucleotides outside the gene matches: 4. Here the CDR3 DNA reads TGTGCCAGCAGTTCACTAGCGGGAGGTATAGATACGCAGTATTTT. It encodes CASSSLAGGIDTQYF.

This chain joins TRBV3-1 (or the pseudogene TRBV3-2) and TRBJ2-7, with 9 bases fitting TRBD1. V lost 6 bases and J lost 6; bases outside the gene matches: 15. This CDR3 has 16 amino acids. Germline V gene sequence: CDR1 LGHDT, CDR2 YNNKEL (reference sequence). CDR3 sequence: CASRQTVGTGTSEQYF. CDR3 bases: TGTGCCAGCAGACAAACAGTCGGGACAGGGACGTCCGAGCAGTACTTC.

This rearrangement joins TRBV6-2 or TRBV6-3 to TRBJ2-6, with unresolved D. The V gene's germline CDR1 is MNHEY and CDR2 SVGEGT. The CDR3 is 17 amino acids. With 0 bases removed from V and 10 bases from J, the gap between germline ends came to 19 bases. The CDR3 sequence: CASSYSKSRPSPNVLTF. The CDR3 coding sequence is TGTGCCAGCAGTTACTCGAAAAGCAGGCCTTCCCCAAACGTCCTGACTTTC.

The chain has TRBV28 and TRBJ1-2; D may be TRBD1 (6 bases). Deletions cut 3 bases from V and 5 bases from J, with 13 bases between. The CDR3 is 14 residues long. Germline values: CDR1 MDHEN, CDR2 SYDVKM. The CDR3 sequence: CASSLGGPSYGYTF. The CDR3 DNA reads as TGTGCCAGCAGTTTGGGGGGGCCTTCTTATGGCTACACCTTC.

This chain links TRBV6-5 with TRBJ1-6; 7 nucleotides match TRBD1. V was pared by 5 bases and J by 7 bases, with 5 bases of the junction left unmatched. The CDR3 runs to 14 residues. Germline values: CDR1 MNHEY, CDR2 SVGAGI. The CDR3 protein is CASSPGQTNSPLHF. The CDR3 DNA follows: TGTGCCAGCAGTCCGGGACAGACCAATTCACCCCTCCACTTT.

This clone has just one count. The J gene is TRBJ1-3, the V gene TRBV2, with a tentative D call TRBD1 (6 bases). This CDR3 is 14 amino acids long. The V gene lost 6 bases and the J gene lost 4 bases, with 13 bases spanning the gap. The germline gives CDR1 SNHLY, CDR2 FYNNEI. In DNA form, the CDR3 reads TGTGCCAGCAGGGATACAGGGATCGGAAACACCATATATTTT. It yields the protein CASRDTGIGNTIYF.

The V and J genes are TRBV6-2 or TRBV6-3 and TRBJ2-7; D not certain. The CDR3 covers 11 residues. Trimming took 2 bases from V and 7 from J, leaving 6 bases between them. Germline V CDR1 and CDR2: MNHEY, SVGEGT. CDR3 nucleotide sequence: TGTGCCAGCAGTTACGCCCTAGAGCAGTACTTC. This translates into CASSYALEQYF.

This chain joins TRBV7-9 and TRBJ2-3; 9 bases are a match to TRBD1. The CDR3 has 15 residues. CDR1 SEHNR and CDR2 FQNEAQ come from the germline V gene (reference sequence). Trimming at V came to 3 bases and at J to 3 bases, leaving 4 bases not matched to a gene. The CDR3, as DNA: TGTGCCAGCAGCTTCGGACAGGGGAGGACAGATACGCAGTATTTT. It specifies CASSFGQGRTDTQYF.

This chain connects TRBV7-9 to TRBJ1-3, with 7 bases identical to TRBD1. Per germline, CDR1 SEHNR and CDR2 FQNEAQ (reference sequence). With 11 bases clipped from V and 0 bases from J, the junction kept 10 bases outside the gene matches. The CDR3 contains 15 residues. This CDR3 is CAQTLGQLSGNTIYF. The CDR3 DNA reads TGTGCCCAAACCCTGGGACAGCTCTCTGGAAACACCATATATTTT.

CDR3 sequence reads: CASSNRGTNEKLFF. CDR3 sequence (DNA): TGTGCCAGCAGTAACAGGGGTACTAATGAAAAACTGTTTTTT. This rearrangement joins TRBV3-1 (or the pseudogene TRBV3-2) to TRBJ1-4, with 7 bases matching TRBD1. The V segment lost 6 bases and the J segment 2 bases; nucleotides outside the gene matches: 3. The CDR3 loop spans 14 amino acids. Germline-derived CDR1 and CDR2 are LGHDT and YNNKEL (reference sequence).

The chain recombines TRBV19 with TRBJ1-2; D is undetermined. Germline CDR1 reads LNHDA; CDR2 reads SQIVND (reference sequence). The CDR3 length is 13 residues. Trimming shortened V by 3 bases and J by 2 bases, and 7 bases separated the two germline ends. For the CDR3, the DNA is TGTGCCAGTAGTATGGGCTGGAACTATGGCTACACCTTC. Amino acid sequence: CASSMGWNYGYTF.